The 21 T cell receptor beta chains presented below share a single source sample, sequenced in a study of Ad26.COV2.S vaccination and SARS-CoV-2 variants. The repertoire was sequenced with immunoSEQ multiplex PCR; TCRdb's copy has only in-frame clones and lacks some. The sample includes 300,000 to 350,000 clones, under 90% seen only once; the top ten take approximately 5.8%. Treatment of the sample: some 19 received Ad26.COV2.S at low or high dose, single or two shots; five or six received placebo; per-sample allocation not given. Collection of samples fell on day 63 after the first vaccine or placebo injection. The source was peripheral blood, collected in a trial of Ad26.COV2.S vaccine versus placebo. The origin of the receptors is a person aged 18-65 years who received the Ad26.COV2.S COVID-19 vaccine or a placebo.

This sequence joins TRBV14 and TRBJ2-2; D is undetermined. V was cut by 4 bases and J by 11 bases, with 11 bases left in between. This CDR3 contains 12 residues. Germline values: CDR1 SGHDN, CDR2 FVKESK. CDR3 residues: CASSPPSRELFF. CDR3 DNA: TGTGCCAGCAGCCCCCCATCCAGAGAGCTGTTTTTT.

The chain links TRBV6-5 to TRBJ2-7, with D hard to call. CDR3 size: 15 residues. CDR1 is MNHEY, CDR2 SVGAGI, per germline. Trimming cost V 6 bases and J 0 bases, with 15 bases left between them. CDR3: CASSSPLGNSYEQYF. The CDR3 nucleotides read TGTGCCAGCAGCTCTCCGTTGGGGAACTCCTACGAGCAGTACTTC.

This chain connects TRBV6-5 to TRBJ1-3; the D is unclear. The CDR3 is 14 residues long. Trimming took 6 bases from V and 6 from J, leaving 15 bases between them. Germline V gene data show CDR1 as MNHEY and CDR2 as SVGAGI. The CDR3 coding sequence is TGTGCCAGCAGCGCCCGGGAGGGAGCAAACACCATATATTTT. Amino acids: CASSAREGANTIYF.

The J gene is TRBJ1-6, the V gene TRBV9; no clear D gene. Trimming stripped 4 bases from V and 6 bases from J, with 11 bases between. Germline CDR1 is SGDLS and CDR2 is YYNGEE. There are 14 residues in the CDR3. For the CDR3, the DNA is TGTGCCAGCAGCAAAAGCGGATTTAATTCACCCCTCCACTTT. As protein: CASSKSGFNSPLHF.

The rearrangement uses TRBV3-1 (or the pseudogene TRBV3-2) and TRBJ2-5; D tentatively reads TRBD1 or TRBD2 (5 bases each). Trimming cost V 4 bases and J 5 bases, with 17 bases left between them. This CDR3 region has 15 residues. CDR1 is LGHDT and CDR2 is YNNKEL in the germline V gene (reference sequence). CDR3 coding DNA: TGTGCCAGCAGCCGAACACCGGGACCACTTGAGACCCAGTACTTC. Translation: CASSRTPGPLETQYF.

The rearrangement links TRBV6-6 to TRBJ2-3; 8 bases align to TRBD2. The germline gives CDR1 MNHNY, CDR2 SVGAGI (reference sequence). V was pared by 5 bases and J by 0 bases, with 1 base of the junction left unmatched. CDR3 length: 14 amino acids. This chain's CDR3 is CASSLAGSTDTQYF. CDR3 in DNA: TGTGCCAGCAGTCTAGCGGGTAGCACAGATACGCAGTATTTT.

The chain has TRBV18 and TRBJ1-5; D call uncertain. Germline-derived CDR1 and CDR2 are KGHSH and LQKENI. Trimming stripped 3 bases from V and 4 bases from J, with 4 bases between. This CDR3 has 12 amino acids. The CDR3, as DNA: TGTGCCAGCTCACCCCTTAATCAGCCCCAGCATTTT. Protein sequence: CASSPLNQPQHF.

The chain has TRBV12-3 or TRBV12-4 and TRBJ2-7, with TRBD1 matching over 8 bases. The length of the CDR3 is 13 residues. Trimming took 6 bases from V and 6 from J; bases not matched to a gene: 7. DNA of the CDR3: TGTGCCAGCAGGCGGACAGGGAAGGTCGAGCAGTACTTC. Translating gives CASRRTGKVEQYF.

CDR3 nucleotide sequence: TGCAGCGTTGATTCCTGGGATGAAGCTTTCTTT. This encodes CSVDSWDEAFF. The rearrangement links TRBV29-1 to TRBJ1-1, with D unclear. This CDR3 is 11 amino acids long. The ends were cut back, 3 bases at V and 7 bases at J, with 9 bases in the middle. The germline V gene has CDR1 SQVTM and CDR2 ANQGSEA.

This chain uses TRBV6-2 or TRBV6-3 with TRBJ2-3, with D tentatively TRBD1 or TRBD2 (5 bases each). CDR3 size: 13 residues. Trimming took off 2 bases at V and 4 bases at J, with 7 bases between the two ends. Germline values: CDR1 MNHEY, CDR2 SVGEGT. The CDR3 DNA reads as TGTGCCAGCAGTTACATGGGGGCAGATACGCAGTATTTT. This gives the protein CASSYMGADTQYF.

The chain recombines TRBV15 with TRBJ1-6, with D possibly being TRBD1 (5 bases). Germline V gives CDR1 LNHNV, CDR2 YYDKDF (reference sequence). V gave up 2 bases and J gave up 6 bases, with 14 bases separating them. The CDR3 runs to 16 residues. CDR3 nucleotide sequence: TGTGCCACCAGCAGACAAATACCGGGACCTAATTCACCCCTCCACTTT. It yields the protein CATSRQIPGPNSPLHF.

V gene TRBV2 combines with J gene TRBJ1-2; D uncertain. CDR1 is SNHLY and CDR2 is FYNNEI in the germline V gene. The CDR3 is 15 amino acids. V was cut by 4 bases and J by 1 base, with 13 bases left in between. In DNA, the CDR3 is TGTGCCAGCAGTGGGGTTACGGCGAATAACTATGGCTACACCTTC. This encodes CASSGVTANNYGYTF.

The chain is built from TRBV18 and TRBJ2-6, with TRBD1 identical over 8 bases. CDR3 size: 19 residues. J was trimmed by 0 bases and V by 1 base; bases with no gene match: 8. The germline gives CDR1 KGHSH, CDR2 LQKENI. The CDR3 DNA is TGTGCCAGCTCACCACTGGGGGACAGGCAACTCTCTGGGGCCAACGTCCTGACTTTC. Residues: CASSPLGDRQLSGANVLTF.

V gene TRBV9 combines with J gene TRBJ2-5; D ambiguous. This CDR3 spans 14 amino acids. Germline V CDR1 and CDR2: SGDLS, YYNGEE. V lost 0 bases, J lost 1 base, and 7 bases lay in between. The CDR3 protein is CASSVAYSQETQYF. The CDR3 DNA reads TGTGCCAGCAGCGTAGCTTACAGCCAAGAGACCCAGTACTTC. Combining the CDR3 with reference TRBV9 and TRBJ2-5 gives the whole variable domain DSGVTQTPKHLITATGQRVTLRCSPRSGDLSVYWYQQSLDQGLQFLIQYYNGEERAKGNILERFSAQQFPDLHSELNLSSLELGDSALYFCASSVAYSQETQYFGPGTRLLVL.

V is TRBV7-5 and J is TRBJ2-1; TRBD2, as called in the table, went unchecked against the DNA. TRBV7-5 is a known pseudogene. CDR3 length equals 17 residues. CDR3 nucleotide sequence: TGTGCCAGAAGCCCGGATAGCGAAGCTAGAAAATACAATGAGCAGTTCTTC. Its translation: CARSPDSEARKYNEQFF.

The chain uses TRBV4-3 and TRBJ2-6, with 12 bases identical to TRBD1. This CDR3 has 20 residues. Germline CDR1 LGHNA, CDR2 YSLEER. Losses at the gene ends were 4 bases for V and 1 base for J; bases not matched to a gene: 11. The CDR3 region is CASSPHWDRGRLSGANVLTF. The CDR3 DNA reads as TGCGCCAGCAGCCCCCATTGGGACAGGGGGCGTTTATCTGGGGCCAACGTCCTGACTTTC.

CDR3 nucleotides: TGCGCCAGCAGGGAGGGGCTTCTCCGCACTGAAGCTTTCTTT. It codes for CASREGLLRTEAFF. J is TRBJ1-1 and V is TRBV5-1; D is possibly TRBD1 (5 bases). CDR1 SGHRS and CDR2 YFSETQ come from the germline V gene. There are 14 residues in the CDR3. Trimming took 5 bases from V and 4 from J, leaving 15 bases between them.

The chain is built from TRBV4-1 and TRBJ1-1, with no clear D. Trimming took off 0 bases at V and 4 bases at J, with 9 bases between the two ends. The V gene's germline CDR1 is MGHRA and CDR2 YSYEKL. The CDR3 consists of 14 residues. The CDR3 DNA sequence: TGCGCCAGCAGCCAAGAGGGGATACTCACTGAAGCTTTCTTT. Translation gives CASSQEGILTEAFF.

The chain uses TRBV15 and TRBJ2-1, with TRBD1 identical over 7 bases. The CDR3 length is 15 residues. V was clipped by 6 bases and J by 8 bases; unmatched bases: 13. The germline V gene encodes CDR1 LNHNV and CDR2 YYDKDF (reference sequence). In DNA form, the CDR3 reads TGTGCCACCAGGGGCAGGGACAGTATGTTTTATGAGCAGTTCTTC. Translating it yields CATRGRDSMFYEQFF. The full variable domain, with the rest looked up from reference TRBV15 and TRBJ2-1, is DAMVIQNPRYQVTQFGKPVTLSCSQTLNHNVMYWYQQKSSQAPKLLFHYYDKDFNNEADTPDNFQSRRPNTSFCFLDIRSPGLGDTAMYLCATRGRDSMFYEQFFGPGTRLTVL.

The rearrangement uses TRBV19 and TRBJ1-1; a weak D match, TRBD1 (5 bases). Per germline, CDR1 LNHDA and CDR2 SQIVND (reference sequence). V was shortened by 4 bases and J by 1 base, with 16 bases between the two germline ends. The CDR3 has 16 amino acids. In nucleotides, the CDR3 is TGTGCCAGTAGTAACCCCGGAGGGGCAGCGAACACTGAAGCTTTCTTT. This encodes CASSNPGGAANTEAFF. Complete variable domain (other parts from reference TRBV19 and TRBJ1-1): DGGITQSPKYLFRKEGQNVTLSCEQNLNHDAMYWYRQDPGQGLRLIYYSQIVNDFQKGDIAEGYSVSREKKESFPLTVTSAQKNPTAFYLCASSNPGGAANTEAFFGQGTRLTVV.

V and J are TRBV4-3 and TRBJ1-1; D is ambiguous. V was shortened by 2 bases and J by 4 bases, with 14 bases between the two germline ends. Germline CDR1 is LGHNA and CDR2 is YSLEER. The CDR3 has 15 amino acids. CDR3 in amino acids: CASSQPGGGITEAFF. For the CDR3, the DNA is TGCGCCAGCAGCCAACCCGGAGGTGGTATCACTGAAGCTTTCTTT.